The text below deals with one T cell receptor beta chain. The junction and the germline gene differ at one end; a read error may be behind it. With survey level as its setting, the immunoSEQ assay was v3.0. Produced via immunoSEQ multiplex PCR; TCRdb's table is partial and in-frame only. The repertoire includes 15,000 to 20,000 clones, 78% of them detected once, and more than 7.5% sits in the top ten. The record originates from a study of long-term antiretroviral therapy in people with HIV. The study used samples holding about 1-10 million cryopreserved PBMC before DNA extraction. Material: unsorted PBMCs, obtained at the start of antiretroviral therapy, before treatment. The receptor was derived from a woman between 40 and 50 years old with HIV.

The CDR3 bases are TGCGCTAGCAGGGAACAGGAGGGCGGCTACACCTTC. It yields the protein CASREQEGGYTF. J is TRBJ1-2 and V is TRBV5-1, with a tentative D call TRBD1 (5 bases). The CDR3 consists of 12 residues. In germline, CDR1 is SGHRS, CDR2 YFSETQ.